The 14 T cell receptor beta chains listed next were all sequenced from one sample in a study of CD8+ T cells in alopecia areata. Reverse transcribed after extraction, RNA yielded cDNA as the sequencing template. Repertoires were generated with immunoSEQ multiplex PCR, while TCRdb's copy carries only in-frame clones and drops some. The sample has 100,000 to 120,000 clones, almost 60% seen once. Sequencing used CD8+ T cells sorted from blood. Source of these receptors: a human donor in good health.

The J gene is TRBJ2-5, the V gene TRBV7-9; 7 bases line up with TRBD1. Germline lookup yields CDR1 SEHNR and CDR2 FQNEAQ (reference sequence). Trimming cost V 3 bases and J 7 bases; bases outside gene matches: 17. CDR3 length: 17 residues. CDR3 residues: CASSLSWDRELYRTQYF. The DNA for the CDR3 is TGTGCCAGCAGCTTGAGCTGGGACAGAGAACTTTACCGGACCCAGTACTTC.

This clone was detected only a few times. The chain is built from TRBV18 and TRBJ2-7, with D maybe TRBD2 (7 bases). V dropped 6 bases and J dropped 2 bases, with 17 bases sitting between them. From germline, CDR1 is KGHSH and CDR2 LQKENI. The CDR3 runs to 15 residues. The CDR3 DNA reads as TGTGCCAGCTCCGCCGGCGGGGGCCCCCCCTACGAGCAGTACTTC. Protein product: CASSAGGGPPYEQYF. The full variable domain, with the rest looked up from reference TRBV18 and TRBJ2-7, is NAGVMQNPRHLVRRRGQEARLRCSPMKGHSHVYWYRQLPEEGLKFMVYLQKENIIDESGMPKERFSAEFPKEGPSILRIQQVVRGDSAAYFCASSAGGGPPYEQYFGPGTRLTVT.

The V and J genes are TRBV7-9 and TRBJ2-2, with D unresolved. Germline V CDR1 and CDR2: SEHNR, FQNEAQ (reference sequence). V lost 1 base, J lost 3 bases, and 9 bases lay in between. This CDR3 comprises 15 residues. The CDR3 region is CASSLVRQYTGELFF. In DNA form, the CDR3 reads TGTGCCAGCAGCTTAGTACGGCAGTACACCGGGGAGCTGTTTTTT.

V usage is TRBV13 and J usage is TRBJ2-1, with 8 nucleotides matching TRBD1. Germline CDR1 and CDR2: PRHDT and FYEKMQ (reference sequence). V lost 5 bases and J lost 4; bases outside the gene matches: 4. CDR3 length equals 14 residues. Here the CDR3 reads CASSLRQGYNEQFF. CDR3 DNA sequence: TGTGCCAGCAGCCTCCGACAGGGGTACAATGAGCAGTTCTTC.

The chain employs TRBV5-6 and TRBJ2-1; tentative D call: TRBD2 (7 bases). The CDR3 extends over 15 amino acids. The germline CDR1 and CDR2 sequences are SGHDT and YYEEEE. The V and J ends lost 2 bases and 7 bases respectively, with 16 bases between them. CDR3 in amino acids: CASSLSGGAGNEQFF. The CDR3 DNA reads as TGTGCCAGCAGCTTATCTGGGGGGGCCGGGAATGAGCAGTTCTTC.

The rearrangement links TRBV9 to TRBJ1-1, with D maybe TRBD1 (5 bases). V was pared by 0 bases and J by 0 bases, with 9 bases between. Germline loops: CDR1 SGDLS, CDR2 YYNGEE. The CDR3 is made up of 15 amino acids. CDR3 DNA: TGTGCCAGCAGCGTAGATGGGGGATTGAACACTGAAGCTTTCTTT. Protein sequence: CASSVDGGLNTEAFF. Based on the CDR3 plus reference TRBV9 and TRBJ1-1, the full variable domain is DSGVTQTPKHLITATGQRVTLRCSPRSGDLSVYWYQQSLDQGLQFLIQYYNGEERAKGNILERFSAQQFPDLHSELNLSSLELGDSALYFCASSVDGGLNTEAFFGQGTRLTVV.

The chain carries TRBV6-1 and TRBJ2-2; D not resolved. The ends were cut back, 6 bases at V and 1 base at J, with 6 bases in the middle. The germline CDR1 and CDR2 sequences are MNHNS and SASEGT. This CDR3 comprises 13 residues. The CDR3 DNA is TGTGCCAGCAGCGATGGGAACACCGGGGAGCTGTTTTTT. Its protein product is CASSDGNTGELFF.

This clone was observed a handful of times. The V call is TRBV7-9, the J call TRBJ1-2; no clear D gene. Germline values: CDR1 SEHNR, CDR2 FQNEAQ (reference sequence). The CDR3 totals 15 residues. The ends were cut back, 2 bases at V and 10 bases at J, with 20 bases in the middle. The CDR3 loop is CASSLTGGARIDYTF. As DNA, the CDR3 is TGTGCCAGCAGCTTAACGGGCGGAGCCCGGATTGACTACACCTTC.

The genes are TRBV4-1 and TRBJ1-6; 9 bases align to TRBD1. V was clipped by 3 bases and J by 7 bases; unmatched bases: 1. The CDR3 runs 14 residues. Per the germline V gene, CDR1 is MGHRA and CDR2 is YSYEKL. The CDR3 reads CASSHGTGNSPLHF. Written as DNA, the CDR3 is TGCGCCAGCAGCCACGGGACAGGGAATTCACCCCTCCACTTT.

The gene calls are TRBV2 and TRBJ1-5; weak D call: TRBD1 (5 bases). CDR1 and CDR2 (germline): SNHLY, FYNNEI. V was shortened by 1 base and J by 4 bases, with 8 bases between the two germline ends. The length of the CDR3 is 14 residues. The DNA of the CDR3 is TGTGCCAGCAGTGAAGACGGGGGGAATCAGCCCCAGCATTTT. Its translation is CASSEDGGNQPQHF. The full variable domain, completed using reference TRBV2 and TRBJ1-5, is EPEVTQTPSHQVTQMGQEVILRCVPISNHLYFYWYRQILGQKVEFLVSFYNNEISEKSEIFDDQFSVERPDGSNFTLKIRSTKLEDSAMYFCASSEDGGNQPQHFGDGTRLSIL.

This clone was observed once. This rearrangement joins TRBV6-1 to TRBJ2-5; 7 bases agree with TRBD2. Trimming cost V 6 bases and J 7 bases; bases outside gene matches: 14. CDR1 is MNHNS, CDR2 SASEGT, per germline. This CDR3 is 15 amino acids long. CDR3 protein: CASSKLAGEGGTQYF. CDR3 DNA sequence: TGTGCCAGCAGCAAGCTTGCGGGGGAAGGTGGGACCCAGTACTTC.

The rearrangement links TRBV28 to TRBJ2-7; D is unclear. Germline-derived CDR1 and CDR2 are MDHEN and SYDVKM. V was shortened by 3 bases and J by 5 bases, with 8 bases between the two germline ends. This CDR3 contains 12 residues. The CDR3 DNA reads as TGTGCCAGCAGTTTCCGACACAACGAGCAGTACTTC. This encodes CASSFRHNEQYF. The entire variable domain, with the rest obtained from reference TRBV28 and TRBJ2-7, is as follows: DVKVTQSSRYLVKRTGEKVFLECVQDMDHENMFWYRQDPGLGLRLIYFSYDVKMKEKGDIPEGYSVSREKKERFSLILESASTNQTSMYLCASSFRHNEQYFGPGTRLTVT.

This rearrangement joins TRBV13 to TRBJ2-3; D unclear. This CDR3 has 15 residues. Germline CDR1 PRHDT, CDR2 FYEKMQ (reference sequence). V lost 4 bases, J lost 0 bases, and 11 bases lay in between. DNA for the CDR3: TGTGCCAGCAGCTCGAACCCTGCTAGCACAGATACGCAGTATTTT. This gives the protein CASSSNPASTDTQYF.

The chain carries TRBV29-1 and TRBJ1-2; D might be TRBD1 (6 bases). V was shortened by 2 bases and J by 5 bases, with 12 bases between the two germline ends. This CDR3 spans 13 amino acids. The germline V gene encodes CDR1 SQVTM and CDR2 ANQGSEA. CDR3 in DNA: TGCAGCGTTGAAAATACAGGGAAATATGGCTACACCTTC. This sequence encodes CSVENTGKYGYTF.